The next 18 T cell receptor beta chains were all read from a single sample in a study of a mutant IDH1 vaccine in newly diagnosed glioma. Time point reported: week 5, during vaccination. With topical imiquimod, each dose of the vaccine consisted of 300 ug of mutant IDH1 20-mer peptide. Using immunoSEQ multiplex PCR, the repertoire was profiled, and TCRdb retains in-frame clones only, with some absent. The sample lists 40,000 to 60,000 clones; 78% were seen once. Which antigens these TCRs recognize remains unknown. The sequenced sample was PBMCs, obtained from a glioma patient whose treatment included an IDH1 peptide vaccine. These receptors came from a middle-aged woman with glioma.

The chain joins TRBV6-1 to TRBJ1-5, with D unclear. The V end was cut by 1 base, the J end by 2 bases, with 9 bases between. In germline, CDR1 is MNHNS, CDR2 SASEGT. This CDR3 comprises 15 residues. The CDR3, as DNA: TGTGCCAGCAGTGAAGGCCGGGCGGGCAATCAGCCCCAGCATTTT. Translating gives CASSEGRAGNQPQHF.

The chain links TRBV4-3 to TRBJ1-5; D not certain. The V end was cut by 1 base, the J end by 6 bases, with 7 bases between. The CDR3 length is 13 residues. Per the germline V gene, CDR1 is LGHNA and CDR2 is YSLEER. The CDR3 DNA reads as TGCGCCAGCAGCCAAGTGGGAGGTCAGCCCCAGCATTTT. Translating gives CASSQVGGQPQHF.

For the CDR3, the DNA is TGTGCCAGCAGCTCACGGACGGCTACCTACGAGCAGTACTTC. It translates to CASSSRTATYEQYF. The chain employs TRBV5-6 and TRBJ2-7, with D unclear. Germline V lookup: CDR1 SGHDT, CDR2 YYEEEE. This CDR3 region has 14 residues. Trimming stripped 3 bases from V and 2 bases from J, with 12 bases between.

The chain joins TRBV30 to TRBJ2-5, with 10 bases identical to TRBD2. The CDR3 runs 15 residues. Per the germline V gene, CDR1 is GTSNPN and CDR2 is SVGIG (reference sequence). The V gene end was trimmed by 3 bases and the J gene end by 0 bases; junction bases not matched to a gene: 4. The CDR3: CAWSLAGGYQETQYF. The CDR3 coding sequence is TGTGCCTGGAGCTTAGCGGGGGGTTACCAAGAGACCCAGTACTTC.

The chain couples TRBV4-1 to TRBJ1-4; the D gene is possibly TRBD1 (5 bases). The V gene lost 3 bases and the J gene lost 4 bases, with 9 bases spanning the gap. This CDR3 has 14 amino acids. Germline-derived CDR1 and CDR2 are MGHRA and YSYEKL. The CDR3, as DNA: TGCGCCAGCAGCCAGGGGGAAGGTAATGAAAAACTGTTTTTT. Translation gives CASSQGEGNEKLFF.

The chain employs TRBV7-8 and TRBJ2-5; 12 bases are a match to TRBD2. CDR3 length equals 15 residues. V shed 1 base, J shed 5 bases, and the junction held 2 bases outside the gene matches. Germline CDR1 and CDR2: SGHVS and FQNEAQ. CDR3 in amino acids: CASSLETSGGETQYF. The DNA of the CDR3 is TGTGCCAGCAGCTTAGAAACTAGCGGGGGGGAGACCCAGTACTTC.

The chain is built from TRBV18 and TRBJ2-1; D is perhaps TRBD1 (6 bases). The CDR3 runs to 19 residues. V shed 0 bases and J shed 0 bases, with 18 bases lying between them. The germline gives CDR1 KGHSH, CDR2 LQKENI. CDR3 nucleotides: TGTGCCAGCTCACCACCGAACAGGGTTCTCCTGACCTCCTACAATGAGCAGTTCTTC. This gives the protein CASSPPNRVLLTSYNEQFF.

V usage is TRBV7-9 and J usage is TRBJ2-3; D possibly corresponds to TRBD2 (6 bases). Germline CDR1 reads SEHNR; CDR2 reads FQNEAQ (reference sequence). The CDR3 loop spans 14 amino acids. V dropped 3 bases and J dropped 4 bases, with 11 bases sitting between them. CDR3 protein: CASSFGGAADTQYF. CDR3 sequence (DNA): TGTGCCAGCAGCTTTGGCGGGGCGGCAGATACGCAGTATTTT.

The CDR3 DNA sequence: TGTGCCATCAGGGCCCAAGAGACCCAGTACTTC. This translates into CAIRAQETQYF. J is TRBJ2-5 and V is TRBV10-3; D gene uncertain. V was cut by 6 bases and J by 1 base, with 3 bases left in between. CDR1 is ENHRY, CDR2 SYGVKD, per germline. CDR3 length equals 11 residues.

The chain links TRBV6-6 to TRBJ2-3; TRBD1 matches at 8 bases. The CDR3 has 14 residues. Germline V gene data show CDR1 as MNHNY and CDR2 as SVGAGI (reference sequence). After removal of 4 bases from V and 5 bases from J, the junction contained 5 bases not matched to a gene. The CDR3, as DNA: TGTGCCAGCAGTTCTCGACAGGGGCGAGATACGCAGTATTTT. This translates into CASSSRQGRDTQYF.

This clone has only one observation. J is TRBJ2-1 and V is TRBV7-9, with 8 bases identical to TRBD1. From germline, CDR1 is SEHNR and CDR2 FQNEAQ (reference sequence). V was pared by 2 bases and J by 8 bases, with 5 bases of the junction left unmatched. CDR3 size: 14 residues. CDR3 loop: CASSLPTGEYEQFF. Written as DNA, the CDR3 is TGTGCCAGCAGCTTACCGACAGGGGAGTATGAGCAGTTCTTC.

V and J are TRBV7-2 and TRBJ2-4, with a weak D call TRBD2 (7 bases). Trimming removed 0 bases from V and 7 bases from J, with 10 bases in between. The CDR3 runs 14 residues. Germline-derived CDR1 and CDR2 are SGHTA and FQGNSA. The CDR3 nucleotides are TGTGCCAGCAGCTTAGCGGGGGGGCGCAACATTCAGTACTTC. Amino acids: CASSLAGGRNIQYF. Together with reference TRBV7-2 and TRBJ2-4, the CDR3 gives the full variable domain: GAGVSQSPSNKVTEKGKDVELRCDPISGHTALYWYRQSLGQGLEFLIYFQGNSAPDKSGLPSDRFSAERTGGSVSTLTIQRTQQEDSAVYLCASSLAGGRNIQYFGAGTRLSVL.

The rearrangement uses TRBV30 and TRBJ2-7, with TRBD1 matching 9 bases. With V trimmed by 1 base and J by 2 bases, 9 bases remained unmatched. Germline CDR1 GTSNPN, CDR2 SVGIG (reference sequence). The length of the CDR3 is 16 residues. DNA of the CDR3: TGTGCCTGGAGTGGTTACCGGGACAGGGATCCCTACGAGCAGTACTTC. This translates into CAWSGYRDRDPYEQYF. Complete variable domain (other parts from reference TRBV30 and TRBJ2-7): SQTIHQWPATLVQPVGSPLSLECTVEGTSNPNLYWYRQAAGRGLQLLFYSVGIGQISSEVPQNLSASRPQDRQFILSSKKLLLSDSGFYLCAWSGYRDRDPYEQYFGPGTRLTVT.

The chain has TRBV13 and TRBJ2-1, with a tentative D call TRBD2 (6 bases). The V end lost 2 bases, the J end lost 2 bases, and 19 bases lay between the germline ends. The CDR3 is 18 amino acids. Germline V gives CDR1 PRHDT, CDR2 FYEKMQ (reference sequence). CDR3 sequence (DNA): TGTGCCAGCAGCTTATCGTCCCTTTTTAGCGGAACCTACAATGAGCAGTTCTTC. It translates to CASSLSSLFSGTYNEQFF. Combining the CDR3 with reference TRBV13 and TRBJ2-1 gives the whole variable domain AAGVIQSPRHLIKEKRETATLKCYPIPRHDTVYWYQQGPGQDPQFLISFYEKMQSDKGSIPDRFSAQQFSDYHSELNMSSLELGDSALYFCASSLSSLFSGTYNEQFFGPGTRLTVL.

V and J are TRBV4-3 and TRBJ1-1, with D unresolved. Trimming took off 0 bases at V and 4 bases at J, with 12 bases between the two ends. The germline CDR1 and CDR2 sequences are LGHNA and YSLEER. This CDR3 has 15 residues. CDR3 amino acids: CASSQDRTLGTEAFF. In nucleotides, the CDR3 is TGCGCCAGCAGCCAAGACAGAACCTTGGGCACTGAAGCTTTCTTT.

The chain combines TRBV19 with TRBJ2-2, with D possibly being TRBD1 (5 bases). Looked up from germline, CDR1 is LNHDA and CDR2 is SQIVND (reference sequence). This CDR3 is 14 amino acids long. V shed 7 bases and J shed 5 bases, with 14 bases lying between them. The CDR3 bases are TGTGCCAGTAAAGTTGCTGGGGCGACCGGGGAGCTGTTTTTT. Protein product: CASKVAGATGELFF.

This clone has a single count. The CDR3 bases are TGTGCCAGCAGGACAATCGAAGGGGCAGATACGCAGTATTTT. Translating gives CASRTIEGADTQYF. The V and J genes are TRBV6-1 and TRBJ2-3; possibly TRBD1 for D (5 bases). The CDR3 spans 14 residues. Trimming pared 6 bases from V and 4 bases from J, leaving 14 bases between. Germline CDR1 MNHNS, CDR2 SASEGT.

This rearrangement joins TRBV19 to TRBJ1-6; no definite D call. Trimming stripped 7 bases from V and 10 bases from J, with 14 bases between. Per the germline V gene, CDR1 is LNHDA and CDR2 is SQIVND (reference sequence). This CDR3 comprises 13 residues. CDR3 sequence reads: CASTSGPQSPLHF. The CDR3 DNA is TGTGCCAGTACATCCGGTCCGCAATCACCCCTCCACTTT.